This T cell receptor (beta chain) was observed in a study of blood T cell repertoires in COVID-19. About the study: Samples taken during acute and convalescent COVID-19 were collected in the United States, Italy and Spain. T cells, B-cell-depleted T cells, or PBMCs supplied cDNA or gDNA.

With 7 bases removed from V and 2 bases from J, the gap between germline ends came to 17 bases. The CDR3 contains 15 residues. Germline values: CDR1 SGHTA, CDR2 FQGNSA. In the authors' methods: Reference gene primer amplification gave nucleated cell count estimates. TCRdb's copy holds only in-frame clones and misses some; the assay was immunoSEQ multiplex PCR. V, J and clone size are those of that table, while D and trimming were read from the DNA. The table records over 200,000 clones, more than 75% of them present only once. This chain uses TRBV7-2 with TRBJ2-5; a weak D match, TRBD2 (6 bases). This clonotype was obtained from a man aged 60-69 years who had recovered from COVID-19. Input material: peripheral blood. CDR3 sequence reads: CASILQAGRQETQYF. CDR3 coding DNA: TGTGCCAGCATCCTCCAGGCGGGGCGTCAAGAGACCCAGTACTTC.